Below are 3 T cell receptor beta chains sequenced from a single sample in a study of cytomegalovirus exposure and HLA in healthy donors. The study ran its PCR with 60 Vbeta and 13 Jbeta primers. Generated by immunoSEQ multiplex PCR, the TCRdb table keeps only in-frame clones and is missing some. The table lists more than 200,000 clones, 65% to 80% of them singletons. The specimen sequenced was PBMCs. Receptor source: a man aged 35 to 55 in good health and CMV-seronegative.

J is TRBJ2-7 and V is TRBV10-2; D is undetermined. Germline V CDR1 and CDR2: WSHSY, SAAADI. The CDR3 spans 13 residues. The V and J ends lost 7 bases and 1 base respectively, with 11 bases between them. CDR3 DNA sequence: TGCGCCAGCAAGCTGGCGGCTTCCTACGAGCAGTACTTC. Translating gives CASKLAASYEQYF.

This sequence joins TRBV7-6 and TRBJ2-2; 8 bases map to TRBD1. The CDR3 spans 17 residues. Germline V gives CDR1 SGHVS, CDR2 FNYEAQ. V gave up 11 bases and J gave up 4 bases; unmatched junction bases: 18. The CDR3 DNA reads TGTGCCGTCCGGCCCACTTTGACAGGGGCGTCCACCGGGGAGCTGTTTTTT. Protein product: CAVRPTLTGASTGELFF.

The CDR3 is CASSPGTGTYEQYF. The CDR3 DNA reads TGTGCCAGCTCACCAGGGACAGGGACCTACGAGCAGTACTTC. The gene calls are TRBV18 and TRBJ2-7, with 9 bases that match TRBD1. The CDR3 spans 14 residues. Losses at the gene ends were 2 bases for V and 2 bases for J; bases not matched to a gene: 1. Germline lookup yields CDR1 KGHSH and CDR2 LQKENI. The full variable domain, its missing parts supplied by reference TRBV18 and TRBJ2-7, is NAGVMQNPRHLVRRRGQEARLRCSPMKGHSHVYWYRQLPEEGLKFMVYLQKENIIDESGMPKERFSAEFPKEGPSILRIQQVVRGDSAAYFCASSPGTGTYEQYFGPGTRLTVT.